This entry lists 18 T cell receptor beta chains sequenced from one sample in a study of Graves' ophthalmopathy and Graves' hyperthyroidism. The TCR beta CDR3 regions underwent amplification from RNA transcripts. RT-PCR in the first round used HTBI primers; a second-round multiplex PCR followed. Using its own MiXCR run on the multiplex PCR reads, TCRdb lists one record per CDR3 protein. The table records some 410,000 distinct CDR3 sequences, 20% to 25% of them present only once. Sequenced: peripheral blood. These receptors were obtained from a woman aged 18 to 35 with stable Graves' hyperthyroidism.

V usage is TRBV28 and J usage is TRBJ1-1, with D unclear. CDR3 length equals 14 residues. V was trimmed by 6 bases and J by 6 bases, leaving 17 bases between them. Germline V gives CDR1 MDHEN, CDR2 SYDVKM. CDR3 loop: CASSYPPAWSEAFF. DNA of the CDR3: TGTGCCAGCAGCTATCCCCCCGCGTGGTCTGAAGCTTTCTTT. Drawing the rest from reference TRBV28 and TRBJ1-1, the complete variable domain is DVKVTQSSRYLVKRTGEKVFLECVQDMDHENMFWYRQDPGLGLRLIYFSYDVKMKEKGDIPEGYSVSREKKERFSLILESASTNQTSMYLCASSYPPAWSEAFFGQGTRLTVV.

The chain employs TRBV6-1 and TRBJ2-5, with D possibly called TRBD1 or TRBD2 (6 bases each). The CDR3 is 13 residues long. Germline CDR1 and CDR2: MNHNS and SASEGT. V lost 8 bases to trimming and J lost 0 bases, with 10 bases between them. CDR3 protein: CASGGTNQETQYF. In DNA, the CDR3 is TGTGCCAGCGGCGGGACAAACCAAGAGACCCAGTACTTC.

This clonotype was seen at least ten times. The J gene is TRBJ1-6, the V gene TRBV27; TRBD1 aligns across 10 bases. This CDR3 is built from 16 residues. V was pared by 8 bases and J by 6 bases, with 10 bases of the junction left unmatched. Germline assignment: CDR1 MNHEY and CDR2 SMNVEV (reference sequence). CDR3 coding DNA: TGTGCCAGCGGACGACAGGGGGCGGAGGTTAATTCACCCCTCCACTTT. Amino acids: CASGRQGAEVNSPLHF.

The sample holds many counts of this clonotype. CDR3 sequence: CASSFRLAGAGEQYF. Written as DNA, the CDR3 is TGCGCCAGCAGCTTCAGACTAGCGGGAGCAGGAGAGCAGTACTTC. The chain is built from TRBV5-1 and TRBJ2-7, with 12 bases aligning to TRBD2. The CDR3 length is 15 residues. CDR1 is SGHRS, CDR2 YFSETQ, per germline. Losses at the gene ends were 2 bases for V and 7 bases for J; bases not matched to a gene: 7.

The chain carries TRBV6-1 and TRBJ2-5; D unclear. This CDR3 region has 13 residues. Trimming left V 10 bases short and J 2 bases short, with 14 bases between. Germline CDR1 MNHNS, CDR2 SASEGT. CDR3 region: CATSMGLQETQYF. The CDR3 region has the DNA TGTGCCACCTCCATGGGCCTGCAAGAGACCCAGTACTTC.

In its sample, this clonotype was seen many times. The chain joins TRBV4-3 to TRBJ2-7, with 13 bases aligning to TRBD2. The ends lost 0 bases at V and 6 bases at J; junction bases unmatched: 11. The CDR3 runs 18 residues. From germline, CDR1 is LGHNA and CDR2 YSLEER. Here the CDR3 DNA reads TGCGCCAGCAGCCAAGATATAGGACTAGCGGGAGAAATTTCCGAGCAGTACTTC. It encodes CASSQDIGLAGEISEQYF.

V gene TRBV12-3 or TRBV12-4 combines with J gene TRBJ2-7; 7 bases align to TRBD1. This CDR3 region has 17 residues. V lost 3 bases, J lost 1 base, and 12 bases stayed unmatched. The chain's CDR3 is CASSLGVGGRGSYEQYF. CDR3 in DNA: TGTGCCAGCAGTTTGGGGGTTGGAGGCAGGGGGTCCTACGAGCAGTACTTC.

The J gene is TRBJ1-6, the V gene TRBV30; a possible D gene is TRBD1 (5 bases). Per germline, CDR1 GTSNPN and CDR2 SVGIG (reference sequence). This CDR3 has 16 amino acids. V shed 4 bases and J shed 2 bases, with 15 bases lying between them. In DNA form, the CDR3 reads TGTGCCTGGACCAGAACCGGGACCACCTATAATTCACCCCTCCACTTT. Amino acids: CAWTRTGTTYNSPLHF.

The chain links TRBV19 to TRBJ1-1, with TRBD1 as a possible D gene (6 bases). The germline V gene has CDR1 LNHDA and CDR2 SQIVND (reference sequence). With 3 bases removed from V and 4 bases from J, the gap between germline ends came to 9 bases. This CDR3 comprises 13 residues. The CDR3 DNA follows: TGTGCCAGTAGTATTAGGGGGTCCACTGAAGCTTTCTTT. Protein sequence: CASSIRGSTEAFF.

V gene TRBV6-5 combines with J gene TRBJ1-1, with 12 bases identical to TRBD1. J gave up 2 bases and V 1 base, and 5 bases lay outside the gene matches. The CDR3 has 17 residues. Germline CDR1 and CDR2: MNHEY and SVGAGI. The CDR3 region has the DNA TGTGCCAGCAGTTACTTGGCGGGGACAGGGGGCAACACTGAAGCTTTCTTT. It encodes CASSYLAGTGGNTEAFF.

This clonotype has just a few counts. The chain joins TRBV6-1 to TRBJ2-4; D remains unclear. V dropped 6 bases and J dropped 0 bases, with 9 bases sitting between them. CDR1 and CDR2 from the germline V gene are MNHNS and SASEGT. The CDR3 length is 14 residues. The CDR3 sequence: CASSAILAKNIQYF. The CDR3 DNA reads as TGTGCCAGCAGCGCCATCCTAGCCAAAAACATTCAGTACTTC.

V gene TRBV13 combines with J gene TRBJ2-2; tentative D call: TRBD2 (5 bases). The CDR3 contains 14 residues. CDR1 is PRHDT, CDR2 FYEKMQ, per germline (reference sequence). Trimming removed 5 bases at V and 1 base at J, with 8 bases between. The CDR3 DNA reads TGTGCCAGCAGCCGCGGACTGAACACCGGGGAGCTGTTTTTT. Protein sequence: CASSRGLNTGELFF. Variable domain in full (rest from reference TRBV13 and TRBJ2-2): AAGVIQSPRHLIKEKRETATLKCYPIPRHDTVYWYQQGPGQDPQFLISFYEKMQSDKGSIPDRFSAQQFSDYHSELNMSSLELGDSALYFCASSRGLNTGELFFGEGSRLTVL.

This clonotype appeared many times. The genes are TRBV24-1 and TRBJ2-2; 7 bases align to TRBD1. V gave up 9 bases and J gave up 3 bases; unmatched junction bases: 6. Germline CDR1 and CDR2: KGHDR and SFDVKD. The CDR3 runs 14 residues. The DNA for the CDR3 is TGTGCCACCGCAGGACAGGTGCACACCGGGGAGCTGTTTTTT. It translates to CATAGQVHTGELFF.

The chain couples TRBV29-1 to TRBJ2-2; the D is unclear. Looked up from germline, CDR1 is SQVTM and CDR2 is ANQGSEA. V was cut by 5 bases and J by 3 bases, with 1 base left in between. This CDR3 region has 10 residues. As DNA, the CDR3 is TGCAGCGTTTACACCGGGGAGCTGTTTTTT. The encoded protein is CSVYTGELFF.

This clonotype was counted many times. V usage is TRBV20-1 and J usage is TRBJ2-7, with 7 bases aligning to TRBD2. Germline trimming cut 1 base from V and 0 bases from J; bases unmatched to any gene: 9. The CDR3 runs 16 residues. Per the germline V gene, CDR1 is DFQATT and CDR2 is SNEGSKA (reference sequence). The CDR3 coding sequence is TGCAGTGCTAGAGGGGCCGGCGGGAGAACCTCCTACGAGCAGTACTTC. Its protein is CSARGAGGRTSYEQYF.

There are many counts of this clonotype. The J gene is TRBJ1-3, the V gene TRBV28; no clear D. Germline CDR1 reads MDHEN; CDR2 reads SYDVKM. There are 16 residues in the CDR3. V lost 6 bases and J lost 0, with 15 bases in between. The CDR3 protein is CASSPSWGISGNTIYF. The CDR3 bases are TGTGCCAGCAGCCCCTCGTGGGGTATCTCTGGAAACACCATATATTTT.

This clonotype was counted a few times. The V and J genes are TRBV12-3 or TRBV12-4 and TRBJ1-1; a weak D match, TRBD1 (5 bases). V dropped 6 bases and J dropped 10 bases, with 21 bases sitting between them. There are 14 residues in the CDR3. The CDR3 here is CASSLTAKGPGAFF. The CDR3 DNA is TGTGCCAGCAGCTTGACAGCCAAGGGACCTGGAGCTTTCTTT.

This clonotype appeared many times. The V call is TRBV11-2, the J call TRBJ2-5, with D maybe TRBD2 (6 bases). The CDR3 is 15 amino acids. Germline CDR1 and CDR2: SGHAT and FQNNGV. Trimming pared 4 bases from V and 0 bases from J, leaving 12 bases between. The CDR3 here is CASSSLADYQETQYF. CDR3 coding DNA: TGTGCCAGCAGCTCTTTAGCGGATTACCAAGAGACCCAGTACTTC.